This T cell receptor (beta chain) was identified during a study of blood T cell repertoires in COVID-19. Clones were sequenced by immunoSEQ multiplex PCR, and TCRdb holds only the in-frame ones, with some missing. The sample has approximately 81,000 clones, almost 85% seen once; the top ten hold approximately 7.3%. The CDR3 spans 17 residues. Germline assignment: CDR1 SGHVS and CDR2 FNYEAQ. V was clipped by 1 base and J by 0 bases; unmatched bases: 5. The chain couples TRBV7-6 to TRBJ2-7; 11 bases map to TRBD2. The clonotype comes from a human donor in a cohort sampled during active COVID-19. Source material: peripheral blood. The CDR3, as DNA: TGTGCCAGCAGCTTAGATCCTAGCGGGGGGAGCTCCTACGAGCAGTACTTC. Encoded protein: CASSLDPSGGSSYEQYF. Full variable domain (rest looked up from reference TRBV7-6 and TRBJ2-7): GAGVSQSPRYKVTKRGQDVALRCDPISGHVSLYWYRQALGQGPEFLTYFNYEAQQDKSGLPNDRFSAERPEGSISTLTIQRTEQRDSAMYRCASSLDPSGGSSYEQYFGPGTRLTVT.